A selection of T cell receptor beta chains follows, all from one sample in a study of blood T cell repertoires in COVID-19. Sequenced by immunoSEQ multiplex PCR; TCRdb stores in-frame clones only, minus some. The data contain some 180,000 clones, about 90% of them singletons. Sequenced input: peripheral blood. The receptor source for this set is a man in his 70s with active or convalescent COVID-19. CDR3s include the opening cysteine and the closing phenylalanine or tryptophan. D genes are given only for firm matches. Clone sizes are given selectively: once, few, many, or a class where the clone is expanded.

j_call	d_call	clone_size	v_call	cdr3_nt	cdr3_aa
TRBJ2-1	NA	NA	TRBV20-1	TGCAGTGCTAGATTCCCCCTTGAGCAGTTCTTC	CSARFPLEQFF
TRBJ1-1	TRBD1	NA	TRBV5-1	TGCGCCAGCAGCCCACGACGGGCAGGGGGCCAAACTGAAGCTTTCTTT	CASSPRRAGGQTEAFF
TRBJ1-2	TRBD1	NA	TRBV6-5	TGTGCCAGCAGTTACACGGGACAGGGTAGTGGCTACACCTTC	CASSYTGQGSGYTF
TRBJ2-7	TRBD2	NA	TRBV5-4	TGTGCCAGCAAGCGGGAGGGCCCCATCTACGAGCAGTACTTC	CASKREGPIYEQYF
TRBJ2-2	TRBD1	NA	TRBV10-2	TGCGCCAGCAGGACGGGACAGGGGGATCACGGGGAGCTGTTTTTT	CASRTGQGDHGELFF
TRBJ2-7	TRBD1	few	TRBV29-1	TGCAGCGTTGTTCCCCGAATACAGGGGGCCTACGAGCAGTACTTC	CSVVPRIQGAYEQYF
TRBJ2-5	TRBD2	NA	TRBV5-1	TGCGCCAGCAGCTTGGATGGCGGGAGGCCGGGGGAGACCCAGTACTTC	CASSLDGGRPGETQYF
TRBJ2-5	TRBD2	NA	TRBV6-5	TGTGCCCGACAGGAGGGCGGGAGGACGGAGACCCAGTACTTC	CARQEGGRTETQYF
TRBJ1-1	TRBD1	NA	TRBV7-6	TGTGCCAGCAGCTTAAGGACAGGGAGGGCTTTCTTT	CASSLRTGRAFF
TRBJ2-7	NA	NA	TRBV18	TGTGCCAGCTCGTCCACAGGATCAAGCTCCTACGAGCAGTACTTC	CASSSTGSSSYEQYF
TRBJ1-2	NA	NA	TRBV27	TGTGCCAGCAGCGCCCGGGGTTACTTCTATGGCTACACCTTC	CASSARGYFYGYTF
TRBJ1-1	NA	NA	TRBV11-2	TGTGCCAGCAGCCCGCCAGGGTTGACTGAAGCTTTCTTT	CASSPPGLTEAFF
TRBJ2-7	TRBD1	few	TRBV30	TGTGCCTGGAGGGGACAGGGTATTTCCTACGAGCAGTACTTC	CAWRGQGISYEQYF
TRBJ2-1	NA	NA	TRBV15	TGTGCCACCAGCAGCCCCCAGGGGAAGGCTTACAATGAGCAGTTCTTC	CATSSPQGKAYNEQFF
TRBJ2-5	TRBD1	NA	TRBV6-5	TGTGCCAGCAGTTATAACCGGGACAGACAAGAGACCCAGTACTTC	CASSYNRDRQETQYF
TRBJ1-1	NA	NA	TRBV29-1	TGCAGCGTTGTAAAGAACACTGAAGCTTTCTTT	CSVVKNTEAFF
TRBJ2-3	TRBD1	NA	TRBV7-3	TGTGCCAGCAGCTTAGGGGACAGGCGGCTAGGGGGCACAGATACGCAGTATTTT	CASSLGDRRLGGTDTQYF
TRBJ1-2	NA	NA	TRBV12-3/TRBV12-4	TGTGCCAGCAGTTTAGCGGGGGCTCGGGGCTACACCTTC	CASSLAGARGYTF
TRBJ1-4	NA	NA	TRBV29-1	TGCAGCGTTGACAGGGAGGATGAAAAACTGTTTTTT	CSVDREDEKLFF
TRBJ2-1	NA	once	TRBV30	TGTGCCTGGAGGAGCCCCCGACGGGTGGTGGTTAGTAATGAGCAGTTCTTC	CAWRSPRRVVVSNEQFF
TRBJ2-1	NA	NA	TRBV29-1	TGCAGCGTTGTGCCTCCTAGCCTTTCAAATGAGCAGTTCTTC	CSVVPPSLSNEQFF
TRBJ1-2	NA	NA	TRBV14	TGTGCCAGCAGCCAAAGGCCAGGACAGAACATACCCTATGGCTACACCTTC	CASSQRPGQNIPYGYTF
TRBJ1-1	NA	NA	TRBV5-1	TGCGCCAGCAGCTTGGGACAGAAGAACACTGAAGCTTTCTTT	CASSLGQKNTEAFF
TRBJ2-2	TRBD1	NA	TRBV11-3	TGTGCCAGCAGGTTCTCGGGACAGAGGAACACCGGGGAGCTGTTTTTT	CASRFSGQRNTGELFF
TRBJ1-2	NA	NA	TRBV28	TGTGCCAGCAGCCCCGCGGACAGACGACTCTATGGCTACACCTTC	CASSPADRRLYGYTF
TRBJ2-3	NA	NA	TRBV10-1	TGCGCCAGCAGGACACGTCCCCACAGGGACAATACGCAGTATTTT	CASRTRPHRDNTQYF
TRBJ2-5	NA	once	TRBV11-2	TGTGCCAGCAGCTTAGCAGGTGCAGAGACCCAGTACTTC	CASSLAGAETQYF